This T cell receptor (beta chain) was identified in a study of molecular identifiers for immune sequencing clone quantification. General study findings and limits: In naive cells, under 1% of molecules belonged to clones above 20 RNA copies, against over 97% in effector cells. Because of identical TCR molecules sharing a barcode, sizes of highly expanded clones could be underestimated.

CD8+CD4-CCR7+CD45RA+ cells were sorted as naive CD8 T cells. CDR1 and CDR2 from the germline V gene are SNHLY and FYNNEI. V was pared by 10 bases and J by 3 bases, with 18 bases between. The CDR3 loop spans 14 amino acids. This clonotype was seen repeatedly, ten times or more. The antigen remains undetermined. The bulk TCR libraries were made with methods described before and with listed TCR primers. One entry per CDR3 protein, called by TCRdb with MiXCR from the PCR reads. This table holds roughly 320,000 distinct CDR3 sequences, 20% to 25% found once. The receptor comes from a human donor in good health. Some libraries in this study had Jurkat cell RNA spiked in. Sequenced sample: naive CD8+ T cells from blood, with Jurkat cell RNA spiked in. Subset: FACS-sorted CD8+CD4-CCR7+CD45RA+ naive T cells. The chain carries TRBV2 and TRBJ1-2, with a possible D match to TRBD1 (5 bases). CDR3 coding DNA: TGTGCCACTACGGGGACTCCGTTGGACTATGGCTACACCTTC. Translation: CATTGTPLDYGYTF.